This T cell receptor beta chain emerged from a study of CD8 T cells in ankylosing spondylitis. MiXCR, applied by TCRdb to the 5' RACE reads, yields one record per CDR3 protein. Of around 150,000 distinct CDR3 sequences listed, 18% are singletons. Notes on the study in general: What seemed typical of ankylosing spondylitis blood was a TCR beta motif built from about eight highly homologous variants.

The sample holds many counts of this clonotype. The target antigen is unknown. The CDR3 contains 14 residues. Trimming cost V 6 bases and J 4 bases, with 16 bases left between them. Germline V gives CDR1 SQVTM, CDR2 ANQGSEA. This receptor was obtained from a male donor with ankylosing spondylitis or in good health (not recorded which). The chain links TRBV29-1 to TRBJ2-1; D assignment may be TRBD1 or TRBD2 (6 bases each). Sequencing input: blood, either unsorted or a sorted T cell fraction (not recorded which). This chain's CDR3 is CSVEGVREYNEQFF. CDR3 nucleotides: TGCAGCGTGGAGGGGGTACGGGAATACAATGAGCAGTTCTTC.